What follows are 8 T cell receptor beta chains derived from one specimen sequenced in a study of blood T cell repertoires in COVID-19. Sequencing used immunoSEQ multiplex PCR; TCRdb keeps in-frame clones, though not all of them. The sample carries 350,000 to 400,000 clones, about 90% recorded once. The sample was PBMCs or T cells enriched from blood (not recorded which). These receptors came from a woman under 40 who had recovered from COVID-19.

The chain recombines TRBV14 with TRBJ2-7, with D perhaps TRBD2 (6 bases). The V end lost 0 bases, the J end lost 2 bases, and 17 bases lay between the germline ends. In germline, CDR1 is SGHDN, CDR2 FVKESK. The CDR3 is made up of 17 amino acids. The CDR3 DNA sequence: TGTGCCAGCAGCCAAGATAAGTTTGGAGGGCGGACCTACGAGCAGTACTTC. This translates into CASSQDKFGGRTYEQYF.

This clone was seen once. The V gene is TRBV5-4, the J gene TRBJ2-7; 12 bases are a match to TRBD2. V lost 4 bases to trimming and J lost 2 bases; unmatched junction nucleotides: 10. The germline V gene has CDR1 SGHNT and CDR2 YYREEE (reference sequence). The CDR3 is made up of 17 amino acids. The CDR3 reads CASSRSTTSGSPYEQYF. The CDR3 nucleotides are TGTGCCAGCAGCCGCTCGACGACTAGCGGGAGTCCCTACGAGCAGTACTTC.

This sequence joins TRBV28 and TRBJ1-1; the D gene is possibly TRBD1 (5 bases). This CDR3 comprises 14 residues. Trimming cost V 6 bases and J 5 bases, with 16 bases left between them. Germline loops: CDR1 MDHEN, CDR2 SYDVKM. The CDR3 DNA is TGTGCCAGCAGCCTCCGGGACTGGAGGACTGAAGCTTTCTTT. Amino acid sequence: CASSLRDWRTEAFF.

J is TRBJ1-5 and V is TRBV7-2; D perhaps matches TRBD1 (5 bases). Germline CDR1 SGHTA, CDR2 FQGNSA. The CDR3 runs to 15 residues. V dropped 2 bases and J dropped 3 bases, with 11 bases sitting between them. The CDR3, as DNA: TGTGCCAGCAGCTTATACACAGGAAACAATCAGCCCCAGCATTTT. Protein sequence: CASSLYTGNNQPQHF.

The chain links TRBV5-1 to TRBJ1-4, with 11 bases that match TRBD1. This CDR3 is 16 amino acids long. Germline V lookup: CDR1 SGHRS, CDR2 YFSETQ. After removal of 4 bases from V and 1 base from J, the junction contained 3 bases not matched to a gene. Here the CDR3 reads CASSQGQGGTNEKLFF. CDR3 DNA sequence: TGCGCCAGCAGCCAGGGACAGGGGGGAACTAATGAAAAACTGTTTTTT.

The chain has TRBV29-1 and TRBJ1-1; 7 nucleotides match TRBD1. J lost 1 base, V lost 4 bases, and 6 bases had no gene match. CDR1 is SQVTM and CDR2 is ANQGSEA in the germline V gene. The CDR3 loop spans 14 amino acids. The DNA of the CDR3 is TGCAGCGTTGGGAGGGGGCAAGCGAACACTGAAGCTTTCTTT. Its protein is CSVGRGQANTEAFF.

The CDR3 sequence is CSPPVMDRAYEQYF. Written as DNA, the CDR3 is TGCAGCCCGCCGGTGATGGACAGGGCCTACGAGCAGTACTTC. The chain links TRBV29-1 to TRBJ2-7, with 8 bases fitting TRBD1. The CDR3 is 14 amino acids. Trimming at V came to 8 bases and at J to 2 bases, leaving 11 bases not matched to a gene. Germline V gene data show CDR1 as SQVTM and CDR2 as ANQGSEA.

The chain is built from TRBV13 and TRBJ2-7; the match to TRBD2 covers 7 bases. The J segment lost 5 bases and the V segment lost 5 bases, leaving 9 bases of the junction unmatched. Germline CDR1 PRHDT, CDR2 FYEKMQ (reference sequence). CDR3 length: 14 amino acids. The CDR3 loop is CASSTLGRGDEQYF. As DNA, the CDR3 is TGTGCCAGCAGCACACTGGGGAGGGGTGACGAGCAGTACTTC.